This T cell receptor (beta chain) stems from a study of cytomegalovirus exposure and HLA in healthy donors. Study-wide background: Earlier sequencing of 150 million to 200 million T cells yielded 90 million to 140 million unique TCR beta sequences. Findings and caveats of the study: When analyzed later, the rates of TCR association showed variation by HLA locus, with DRB1 the most and HLA-C the fewest.

Note on this clone: As yet, its antigen is unknown.

The CDR3 loop spans 16 amino acids. The germline gives CDR1 LNHNV, CDR2 YYDKDF (reference sequence). V was shortened by 1 base and J by 4 bases, with 13 bases between the two germline ends. Primers for the PCR totalled 60 Vbeta and 13 Jbeta. TCRdb's copy holds only in-frame clones and misses some; the assay was immunoSEQ multiplex PCR. The sample holds fewer than 250,000 clones, about 79% seen once. Sequencing input: PBMCs. This clonotype was obtained from a male donor in good health and CMV-seronegative. The chain links TRBV15 to TRBJ2-2, with D unclear. This CDR3 reads CATSRGVLESTGELFF. The CDR3 DNA follows: TGTGCCACCAGCAGAGGTGTATTGGAGAGCACCGGGGAGCTGTTTTTT.